What follows is one T cell receptor (beta chain) and its context. These data come from a study of cytomegalovirus exposure and HLA in healthy donors. The PCR was carried out with 60 Vbeta primers and 13 Jbeta primers. Some clones are missing from TCRdb's copy, which holds only in-frame ones; the method was immunoSEQ multiplex PCR. The data show 150,000 to 200,000 clones, 80% seen once. Unmatched junction bases numbered 9, after V lost 7 bases and J lost 4 bases. The CDR3 is 15 amino acids. The V gene's germline CDR1 is MGHDK and CDR2 SYGVNS. The receptor's source is a man aged 18 to 29 in good health and CMV-seropositive. This rearrangement joins TRBV25-1 to TRBJ1-2; 10 nucleotides line up with TRBD1. Sequenced input: PBMCs. The CDR3 nucleotides are TGTGCCAGCAACTCCGGGACAGGGGACGGCTATGGCTACACCTTC. This translates into CASNSGTGDGYGYTF.